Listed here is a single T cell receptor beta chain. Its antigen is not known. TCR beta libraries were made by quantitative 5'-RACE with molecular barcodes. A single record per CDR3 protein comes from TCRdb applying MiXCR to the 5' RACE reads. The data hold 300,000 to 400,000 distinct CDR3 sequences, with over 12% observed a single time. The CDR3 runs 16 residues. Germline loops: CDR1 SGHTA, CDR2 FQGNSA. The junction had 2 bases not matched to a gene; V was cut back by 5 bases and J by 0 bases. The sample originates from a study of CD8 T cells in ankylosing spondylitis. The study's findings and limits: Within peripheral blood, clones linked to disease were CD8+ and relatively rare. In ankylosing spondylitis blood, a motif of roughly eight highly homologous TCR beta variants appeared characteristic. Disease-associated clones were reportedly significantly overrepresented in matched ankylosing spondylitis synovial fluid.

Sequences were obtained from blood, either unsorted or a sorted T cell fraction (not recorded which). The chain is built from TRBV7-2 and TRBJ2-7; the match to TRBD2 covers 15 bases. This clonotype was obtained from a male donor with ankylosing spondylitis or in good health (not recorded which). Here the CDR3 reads CASSRTSGGVSYEQYF. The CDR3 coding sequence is TGTGCCAGCAGCAGGACTAGCGGGGGGGTCTCCTACGAGCAGTACTTC.